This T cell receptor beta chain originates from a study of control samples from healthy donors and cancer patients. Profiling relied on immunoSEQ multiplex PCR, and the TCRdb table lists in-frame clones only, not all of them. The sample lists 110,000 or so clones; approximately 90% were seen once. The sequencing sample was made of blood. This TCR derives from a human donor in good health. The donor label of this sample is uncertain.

The chain's CDR3 is CATSDRPGTEAFF. CDR3 bases: TGTGCCACCAGTGACAGACCGGGGACTGAAGCTTTCTTT. The chain employs TRBV24-1 and TRBJ1-1; D gene unclear. This CDR3 comprises 13 residues. From germline, CDR1 is KGHDR and CDR2 SFDVKD. The V and J ends lost 4 bases and 5 bases respectively, with 10 bases between them.